This T cell receptor beta chain was sequenced in a study of regulatory T cells in long-lasting Graves disease. This clonotype showed up just a few times. To make TCR beta libraries, researchers used iRepertoire HTBI primers and Arm-PCR of CDR3 regions. One entry per CDR3 protein, called by TCRdb with MiXCR from the multiplex PCR reads. Altogether more than 650,000 distinct CDR3 sequences are present, about 32% being singletons, with the ten largest covering roughly 41%. Time point in this sample: persistent/refractory GD, antithyroid drugs over 5 years with positive TRAb. Construction of the TCR library relied on RNA isolated from PBMCs. Per the germline V gene, CDR1 is DFQATT and CDR2 is SNEGSKA (reference sequence). The CDR3 is 16 amino acids. Deletions cut 3 bases from V and 4 bases from J, with 19 bases between.

This TCR was recovered from a female donor with Graves disease. This chain links TRBV20-1 with TRBJ1-5, with no clear D. The sequences come from peripheral blood mononuclear cells (PBMCs), collected when the disease was refractory, from a patient treated with antithyroid drugs. The CDR3 reads CSASPGAWPRNQPQHF. The DNA of the CDR3 is TGCAGTGCTAGCCCTGGCGCTTGGCCGCGAAATCAGCCCCAGCATTTT.